These T cell receptor beta chains were read from a single sample in a study of blood T cell repertoires in COVID-19. Clones were read by immunoSEQ multiplex PCR, and TCRdb kept only the in-frame ones, dropping some. The data contain a few hundred thousand clones, roughly 80% of them seen just once; the ten biggest clones take up approximately 4%. The sequencing input was PBMCs or T cells enriched from blood (not recorded which). These receptors came from a man aged 25 to 45 with acute COVID-19. Each CDR3 is given with its conserved first and last residue. D genes are given only for firm matches. The size entry is marked missing in some rows and otherwise reads once, few, many or a size class.

d_call	v_call	j_call	clone_size	cdr3_aa	cdr3_nt
TRBD1	TRBV11-2	TRBJ1-2	NA	CASSLEPGGRGGYTF	TGTGCCAGCAGCTTAGAGCCAGGGGGAAGAGGGGGCTACACCTTC
TRBD1	TRBV7-9	TRBJ1-2	few	CASSLEGQGDDYGYTF	TGTGCCAGCAGCTTAGAGGGGCAGGGGGACGATTATGGCTACACCTTC
TRBD1	TRBV7-8	TRBJ1-1	NA	CASSLETPQGALTVAFF	TGTGCCAGCAGCTTGGAGACACCACAGGGGGCCCTGACTGTAGCTTTCTTT
TRBD2	TRBV5-1	TRBJ2-1	NA	CASSLASGSYNEQFF	TGTGCCAGCAGCTTAGCTAGCGGGTCGTACAATGAGCAGTTCTTC
NA	TRBV29-1	TRBJ1-1	NA	CSVADSRTEAFF	TGCAGCGTTGCTGACAGTAGAACTGAAGCTTTCTTT
TRBD1	TRBV15	TRBJ1-6	NA	CATSREQGGESPLHF	TGTGCCACCAGCAGAGAACAGGGGGGGGAATCACCCCTCCACTTT
NA	TRBV3-1/TRBV3-2	TRBJ2-1	NA	CASSPARRLGYEQFF	TGTGCCAGCAGCCCAGCCAGGAGGTTGGGTTATGAGCAGTTCTTC
NA	TRBV2	TRBJ1-5	NA	CASRHTEINSNQPQHF	TGTGCCAGCAGACACACAGAAATCAATAGCAATCAGCCCCAGCATTTT
TRBD2	TRBV6-5	TRBJ2-5	NA	CASSYRGLEEGETQYF	TGTGCCAGCAGTTATAGAGGACTAGAAGAAGGAGAGACCCAGTACTTC
NA	TRBV12-2	TRBJ2-2	NA	CASRLAQVSTGELFF	TGTGCAAGTCGCTTAGCTCAGGTGAGCACCGGGGAGCTGTTTTTT
NA	TRBV28	TRBJ1-2	NA	CASSRDSQNYGYTF	TGTGCCAGCAGCCGCGACAGTCAAAACTATGGCTACACCTTC
NA	TRBV5-5	TRBJ2-1	NA	CASSLGDSGRGNEQFF	TGTGCCAGCAGCTTGGGAGACTCAGGCCGGGGGAATGAGCAGTTCTTC
NA	TRBV6-5	TRBJ1-3	NA	CASSYLAGSSGNTIYF	TGTGCCAGCAGTTACTTAGCCGGGAGCTCTGGAAACACCATATATTTT